The clone carrying this T cell receptor beta chain was observed many times. Its antigen is unknown. TCRdb independently ran MiXCR on the reads; one entry per CDR3 protein. Found here are about 310,000 distinct CDR3 sequences, about 17% of them singletons; the top ten hold about 11%. The data stem from a study of T cell repertoires in cytomegalovirus infection. For the study at large: An indication of both CMV infection and matching HLA type came from public TCR beta signatures.

CDR1 is MNHNS and CDR2 is SASEGT in the germline V gene. The CDR3 runs to 14 residues. V lost 5 bases and J lost 3; bases outside the gene matches: 6. Study results and limitations: In two of eight donors, the top clonotype was HLA-C-restricted CMV-specific.

Source material: PBMCs. The clonotype comes from a human donor in good health (CMV status not recorded). Some clones in this sample may be carry-over from other donors' samples. The chain has TRBV6-1 and TRBJ1-2, with 7 nucleotides matching TRBD1. CDR3 in DNA: TGTGCCAGCAGTCAAATGACAGGGTACTATGGCTACACCTTC. Amino acids: CASSQMTGYYGYTF.